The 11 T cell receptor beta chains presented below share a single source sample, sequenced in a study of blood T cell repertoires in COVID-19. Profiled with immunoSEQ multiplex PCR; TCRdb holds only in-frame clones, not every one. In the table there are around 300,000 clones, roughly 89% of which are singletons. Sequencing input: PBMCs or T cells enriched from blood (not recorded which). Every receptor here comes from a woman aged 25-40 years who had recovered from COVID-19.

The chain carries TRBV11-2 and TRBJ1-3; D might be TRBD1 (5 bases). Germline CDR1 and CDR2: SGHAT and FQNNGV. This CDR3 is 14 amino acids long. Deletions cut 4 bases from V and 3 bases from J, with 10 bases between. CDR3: CASSWGGDGNTIYF. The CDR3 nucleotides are TGTGCCAGCAGCTGGGGAGGGGATGGAAACACCATATATTTT.

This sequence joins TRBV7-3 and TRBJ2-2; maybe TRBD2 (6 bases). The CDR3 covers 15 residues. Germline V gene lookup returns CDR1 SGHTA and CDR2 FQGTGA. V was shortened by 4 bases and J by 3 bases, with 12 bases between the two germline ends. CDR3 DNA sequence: TGTGCCAGCAGCTCTGGGACTCCAGACACCGGGGAGCTGTTTTTT. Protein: CASSSGTPDTGELFF.

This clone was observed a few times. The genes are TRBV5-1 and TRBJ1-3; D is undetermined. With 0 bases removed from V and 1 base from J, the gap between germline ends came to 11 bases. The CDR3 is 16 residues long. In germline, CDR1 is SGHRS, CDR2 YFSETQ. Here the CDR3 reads CASSLGASWSGNTIYF. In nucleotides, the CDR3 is TGCGCCAGCAGCTTGGGGGCCTCGTGGTCTGGAAACACCATATATTTT.

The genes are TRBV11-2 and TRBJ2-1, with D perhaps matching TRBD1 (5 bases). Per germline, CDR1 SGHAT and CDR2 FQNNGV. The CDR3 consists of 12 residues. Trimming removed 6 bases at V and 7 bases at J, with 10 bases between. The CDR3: CASRGAWNEQFF. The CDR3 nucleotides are TGTGCCAGCAGAGGGGCCTGGAATGAGCAGTTCTTC.

As DNA, the CDR3 is TGCGCCAGCAGCACGGGACTAGGGACGAATGAGCAGTTCTTC. Translating it yields CASSTGLGTNEQFF. The V call is TRBV5-1, the J call TRBJ2-1; 8 bases agree with TRBD2. The CDR3 spans 14 residues. The V segment lost 4 bases and the J segment 7 bases; nucleotides outside the gene matches: 7. CDR1 and CDR2 (germline): SGHRS, YFSETQ.

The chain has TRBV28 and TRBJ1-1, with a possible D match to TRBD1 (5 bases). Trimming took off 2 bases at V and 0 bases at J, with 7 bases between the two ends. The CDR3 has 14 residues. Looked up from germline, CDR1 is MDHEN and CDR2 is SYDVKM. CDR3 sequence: CASSLDSMNTEAFF. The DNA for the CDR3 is TGTGCCAGCAGTTTAGACAGCATGAACACTGAAGCTTTCTTT.

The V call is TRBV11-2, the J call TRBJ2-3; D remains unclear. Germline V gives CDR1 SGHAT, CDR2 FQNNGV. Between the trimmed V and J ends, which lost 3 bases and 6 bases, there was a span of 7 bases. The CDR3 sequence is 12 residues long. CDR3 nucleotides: TGTGCCAGCAGCTTGGAGTGGGATACGCAGTATTTT. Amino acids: CASSLEWDTQYF.

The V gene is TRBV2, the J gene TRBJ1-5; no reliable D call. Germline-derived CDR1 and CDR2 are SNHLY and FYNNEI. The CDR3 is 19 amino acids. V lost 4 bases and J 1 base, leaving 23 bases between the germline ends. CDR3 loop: CASSVRRRPAFSSNQPQHF. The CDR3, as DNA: TGTGCCAGCAGTGTCCGGAGGAGGCCGGCCTTCTCGAGCAATCAGCCCCAGCATTTT.

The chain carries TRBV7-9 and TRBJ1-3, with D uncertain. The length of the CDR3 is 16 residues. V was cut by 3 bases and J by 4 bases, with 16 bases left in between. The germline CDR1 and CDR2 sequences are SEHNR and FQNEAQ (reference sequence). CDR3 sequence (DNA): TGTGCCAGCAGCTTCGAGGGCGCCCCGAAAGGAAACACCATATATTTT. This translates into CASSFEGAPKGNTIYF. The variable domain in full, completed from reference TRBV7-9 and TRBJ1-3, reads DTGVSQNPRHKITKRGQNVTFRCDPISEHNRLYWYRQTLGQGPEFLTYFQNEAQLEKSRLLSDRFSAERPKGSFSTLEIQRTEQGDSAMYLCASSFEGAPKGNTIYFGEGSWLTVV.

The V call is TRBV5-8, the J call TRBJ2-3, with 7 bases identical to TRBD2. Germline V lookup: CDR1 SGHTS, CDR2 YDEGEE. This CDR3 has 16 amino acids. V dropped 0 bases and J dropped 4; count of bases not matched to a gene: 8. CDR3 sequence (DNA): TGTGCCAGCAGCTTGGGGGGAGGGAGTGCGGCAGATACGCAGTATTTT. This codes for CASSLGGGSAADTQYF.

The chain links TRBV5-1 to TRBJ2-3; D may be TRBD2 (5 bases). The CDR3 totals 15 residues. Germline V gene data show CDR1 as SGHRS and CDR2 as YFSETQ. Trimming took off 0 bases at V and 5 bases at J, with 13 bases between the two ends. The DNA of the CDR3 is TGCGCCAGCAGCTTGGGAGGTCTCGGGGTAGATACGCAGTATTTT. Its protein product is CASSLGGLGVDTQYF.